A single TCR beta chain is shown here with its context. CDR1 and CDR2 from the germline V gene are SEHNR and FQNEAQ (reference sequence). V was shortened by 3 bases and J by 3 bases, with 13 bases between the two germline ends. The CDR3 covers 15 residues. At deep level, the assay was performed. In the authors' workflow: Because ImmunoSEQ provided only junction sequences with no quality scores, the filtering differed. Data came from immunoSEQ multiplex PCR; TCRdb stores just in-frame clones and leaves some out. V, J and clone size are those of that table, while D and trimming were read from the DNA. The sample gives roughly 1,500,000 clones, 97% to 99% of which show up once; around 0.33% is in the top ten. The data belong to a study of shared clonotypes between healthy human individuals.

This TCR derives from a man aged 25 to 45 in good health. The genes are TRBV7-9 and TRBJ2-3, with a tentative D call TRBD2 (6 bases). Material: naive CD4+ T cells sorted from blood. This sample's subset: CD45RA+ positively selected. Here the CDR3 DNA reads TGTGCCAGCAGCTTTTGGGGCGGGATGACAGATACGCAGTATTTT. Translated: CASSFWGGMTDTQYF.